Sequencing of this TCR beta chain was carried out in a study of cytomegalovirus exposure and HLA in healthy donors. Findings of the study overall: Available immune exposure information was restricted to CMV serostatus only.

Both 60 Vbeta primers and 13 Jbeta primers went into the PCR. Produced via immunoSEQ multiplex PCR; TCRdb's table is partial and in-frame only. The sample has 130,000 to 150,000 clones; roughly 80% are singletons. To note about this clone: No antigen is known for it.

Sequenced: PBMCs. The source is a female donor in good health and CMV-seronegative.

CDR3 DNA: TGTGCCAGCAGCTCGGGACAGGACAATGAGCAGTTCTTC. Translation: CASSSGQDNEQFF. The rearrangement uses TRBV9 and TRBJ2-1, with 8 bases fitting TRBD1. The V segment lost 4 bases and the J segment 5 bases; nucleotides outside the gene matches: 2. The CDR3 runs to 13 residues. The V gene's germline CDR1 is SGDLS and CDR2 YYNGEE. The entire variable domain, with the rest obtained from reference TRBV9 and TRBJ2-1, is as follows: DSGVTQTPKHLITATGQRVTLRCSPRSGDLSVYWYQQSLDQGLQFLIQYYNGEERAKGNILERFSAQQFPDLHSELNLSSLELGDSALYFCASSSGQDNEQFFGPGTRLTVL.